These 25 T cell receptor beta chains came from one sample sequenced in a study of CD8 T cells in ankylosing spondylitis. Using its own MiXCR run on the 5' RACE reads, TCRdb lists one record per CDR3 protein. Of approximately 340,000 distinct CDR3 sequences in the sample, roughly 14% are singletons; the top ten hold approximately 1%. Sample: blood, either unsorted or a sorted T cell fraction (not recorded which). These TCRs come from a male donor with ankylosing spondylitis or in good health (not recorded which).

CDR3 sequence: CASTPLVGKADTQYF. CDR3 DNA sequence: TGCGCCAGCACTCCTCTGGTGGGGAAAGCAGATACGCAGTATTTT. This chain uses TRBV5-1 with TRBJ2-3; D gene ambiguous. V was trimmed by 6 bases and J by 4 bases, leaving 18 bases between them. Germline V gene data show CDR1 as SGHRS and CDR2 as YFSETQ. The CDR3 extends over 15 amino acids.

The genes are TRBV9 and TRBJ2-7; possibly TRBD2 for D (6 bases). Germline values: CDR1 SGDLS, CDR2 YYNGEE. V was shortened by 3 bases and J by 7 bases, with 14 bases between the two germline ends. The CDR3 runs 13 residues. The CDR3 loop reads CASSAGTVGEQYF. The CDR3 DNA follows: TGTGCCAGCAGCGCCGGGACTGTGGGAGAGCAGTACTTC.

V gene TRBV9 combines with J gene TRBJ2-7; D is possibly TRBD1 or TRBD2 (5 bases each). This CDR3 has 15 amino acids. CDR1 SGDLS and CDR2 YYNGEE come from the germline V gene. V shed 0 bases and J shed 2 bases, with 12 bases lying between them. The CDR3 is CASSVEAGSPYEQYF. DNA for the CDR3: TGTGCCAGCAGCGTAGAGGCAGGGAGCCCCTACGAGCAGTACTTC.

This clonotype was seen a handful of times. The chain uses TRBV20-1 and TRBJ2-2; maybe TRBD2 (5 bases). Germline V gene sequence: CDR1 DFQATT, CDR2 SNEGSKA (reference sequence). Trimming left V 0 bases short and J 0 bases short, with 14 bases between. The CDR3 spans 17 residues. The CDR3: CSARDPRGGTNTGELFF. The CDR3 DNA reads as TGCAGTGCTAGAGACCCCCGGGGTGGGACGAACACCGGGGAGCTGTTTTTT.

The CDR3 DNA is TGTGCCAGTAGTACGGATAGGTTAATGAACACTGAAGCTTTCTTT. It is translated as CASSTDRLMNTEAFF. The rearrangement links TRBV19 to TRBJ1-1; D call uncertain. From germline, CDR1 is LNHDA and CDR2 SQIVND (reference sequence). V shed 4 bases and J shed 0 bases, with 12 bases lying between them. The CDR3 sequence is 15 residues long.

The V and J genes are TRBV12-3 or TRBV12-4 and TRBJ1-1; weak D call: TRBD1 (6 bases). Trimming removed 3 bases from V and 6 bases from J, with 11 bases in between. The CDR3 contains 13 residues. The CDR3 spells CASSFQGFAEAFF. The DNA for the CDR3 is TGTGCCAGCAGTTTTCAGGGGTTCGCTGAAGCTTTCTTT.

By share of the sample, this clonotype is medium-sized. The gene calls are TRBV7-9 and TRBJ1-4, with a possible D match to TRBD1 (5 bases). Trimming pared 6 bases from V and 8 bases from J, leaving 22 bases between. Per germline, CDR1 SEHNR and CDR2 FQNEAQ (reference sequence). CDR3 length equals 16 residues. The CDR3 DNA sequence: TGTGCCAGCAGTACCACCTCGGGGCCCGATTGGGAAAAACTGTTTTTT. This translates into CASSTTSGPDWEKLFF.

The rearrangement links TRBV12-3 or TRBV12-4 to TRBJ2-5, with TRBD2 identical over 11 bases. This CDR3 region has 16 residues. The ends lost 5 bases at V and 5 bases at J; junction bases unmatched: 10. The CDR3 here is CASSQRLAGMFETQYF. As DNA, the CDR3 is TGTGCCAGCAGTCAAAGACTAGCGGGGATGTTCGAGACCCAGTACTTC.

The chain links TRBV6-5 to TRBJ1-1; D not certain. V was cut by 0 bases and J by 3 bases, with 8 bases left in between. The CDR3 contains 14 residues. From germline, CDR1 is MNHEY and CDR2 SVGAGI. CDR3 bases: TGTGCCAGCAGTTACTCGCAGGTGGACACTGAAGCTTTCTTT. Protein: CASSYSQVDTEAFF.

This sequence joins TRBV20-1 and TRBJ2-1; 11 nucleotides match TRBD1. V lost 5 bases, J lost 6 bases, and 3 bases stayed unmatched. CDR3 length equals 13 residues. Germline V gives CDR1 DFQATT, CDR2 SNEGSKA (reference sequence). Here the CDR3 DNA reads TGCAGTGCTGCCGGGACAGGGGGCAATGAGCAGTTCTTC. Its protein product is CSAAGTGGNEQFF.

There are many counts of this clonotype. The chain carries TRBV7-8 and TRBJ1-1; the D is unclear. The V gene lost 5 bases and the J gene lost 7 bases, with 14 bases spanning the gap. Germline V gives CDR1 SGHVS, CDR2 FQNEAQ. The CDR3 loop spans 13 amino acids. CDR3 sequence reads: CASSPGRAVEAFF. The CDR3 DNA reads TGTGCCAGCAGCCCCGGACGGGCGGTTGAAGCTTTCTTT.

The chain has TRBV11-2 and TRBJ2-7, with D possibly TRBD1 on 6 matching bases. This CDR3 has 14 amino acids. Trimming left V 4 bases short and J 7 bases short, with 17 bases between. Germline CDR1 SGHAT, CDR2 FQNNGV. The CDR3: CASSSFLRGGEQYF. Here the CDR3 DNA reads TGTGCCAGCAGCTCATTCCTCAGGGGCGGGGAGCAGTACTTC.

This clonotype has at least ten counts. J is TRBJ2-3 and V is TRBV11-2; 7 bases are a match to TRBD2. V lost 5 bases, J lost 0 bases, and 5 bases stayed unmatched. CDR3 length equals 15 residues. The germline CDR1 and CDR2 sequences are SGHAT and FQNNGV. This chain's CDR3 is CASSPLATSTDTQYF. The CDR3 DNA reads TGTGCCAGCAGCCCACTAGCGACTAGCACAGATACGCAGTATTTT.

In DNA form, the CDR3 reads TGTGCCAGCAGTGAGTCAGGGGAAACAACCTACGAGCAGTACTTC. Translation: CASSESGETTYEQYF. The chain recombines TRBV25-1 with TRBJ2-7, with TRBD1 as a possible D gene (6 bases). From germline, CDR1 is MGHDK and CDR2 SYGVNS. The CDR3 runs to 15 residues. The ends were cut back, 3 bases at V and 2 bases at J, with 14 bases in the middle.

The CDR3, as DNA: TGTGCCAGCAGTGACGACAGGGGACTAAGCTCTGGGGCCAACGTCCTGACTTTC. Protein sequence: CASSDDRGLSSGANVLTF. The chain couples TRBV2 to TRBJ2-6; D may be TRBD1 (8 bases). Trimming took 3 bases from V and 0 from J, leaving 15 bases between them. The length of the CDR3 is 18 residues. Germline CDR1 SNHLY, CDR2 FYNNEI.

The rearrangement links TRBV29-1 to TRBJ1-5, with a possible D match to TRBD1 (5 bases). The V end lost 3 bases, the J end lost 5 bases, and 11 bases lay between the germline ends. Looked up from germline, CDR1 is SQVTM and CDR2 is ANQGSEA. The CDR3 contains 13 residues. The CDR3 DNA is TGCAGCGTTGACCCGGGAGGGGATCAGCCCCAGCATTTT. Encoded protein: CSVDPGGDQPQHF.

CDR3 sequence (DNA): TGTGCCAGCAGTCTCGTGAGGGGGCCCGCTAGCACAGATACGCAGTATTTT. Protein sequence: CASSLVRGPASTDTQYF. This chain links TRBV12-3 or TRBV12-4 with TRBJ2-3; 7 bases are a match to TRBD1. The CDR3 sequence is 17 residues long. The trim removed 5 bases at V and 0 bases at J, leaving 11 bases unmatched.

This chain uses TRBV9 with TRBJ1-1; D uncertain. The CDR3 spans 14 residues. In germline, CDR1 is SGDLS, CDR2 YYNGEE. Between the trimmed V and J ends, which lost 1 base and 2 bases, there was a span of 9 bases. The CDR3 sequence: CASSVNLGNTEAFF. The CDR3 nucleotides are TGTGCCAGCAGCGTAAACCTGGGAAACACTGAAGCTTTCTTT. The variable domain in full, completed from reference TRBV9 and TRBJ1-1, reads DSGVTQTPKHLITATGQRVTLRCSPRSGDLSVYWYQQSLDQGLQFLIQYYNGEERAKGNILERFSAQQFPDLHSELNLSSLELGDSALYFCASSVNLGNTEAFFGQGTRLTVV.

The chain employs TRBV4-2 and TRBJ1-1; D not certain. Germline V lookup: CDR1 LGHNA, CDR2 YNFKEQ. Trimming took off 5 bases at V and 4 bases at J, with 14 bases between the two ends. This CDR3 region has 14 residues. CDR3 region: CASSGSEEGTEAFF. CDR3 nucleotide sequence: TGTGCCAGCAGCGGGTCCGAAGAGGGCACTGAAGCTTTCTTT.

This clonotype was counted once. V and J are TRBV10-2 and TRBJ2-1, with 9 bases lining up with TRBD2. Per germline, CDR1 WSHSY and CDR2 SAAADI. V shed 3 bases, J shed 2 bases, and the junction held 11 bases outside the gene matches. This CDR3 is 18 amino acids long. The CDR3 protein is CASSDPPGGGAPYNEQFF. The DNA for the CDR3 is TGCGCCAGCAGTGACCCCCCTGGCGGGGGGGCCCCCTACAATGAGCAGTTCTTC.

The chain uses TRBV6-1 and TRBJ2-7; weak D call: TRBD2 (6 bases). The length of the CDR3 is 14 residues. Germline-derived CDR1 and CDR2 are MNHNS and SASEGT. Trimming took 7 bases from V and 0 from J, leaving 13 bases between them. The CDR3 region has the DNA TGTGCCAGCACCCCGGGGGAGGCCTCCTACGAGCAGTACTTC. It yields the protein CASTPGEASYEQYF.

There are a few counts of this clonotype. The gene calls are TRBV5-1 and TRBJ2-3; TRBD1 might be the D (5 bases). This CDR3 contains 16 residues. The germline V and J ends were trimmed by 0 bases and 5 bases, with 16 bases remaining between them. Germline V gene lookup returns CDR1 SGHRS and CDR2 YFSETQ. This CDR3 reads CASSLGGTGGQDTQYF. As DNA, the CDR3 is TGCGCCAGCAGCTTGGGGGGAACAGGTGGGCAAGATACGCAGTATTTT.

The chain has TRBV3-1 and TRBJ2-3; 12 nucleotides align to TRBD2. The CDR3 is 15 residues long. V was pared by 3 bases and J by 7 bases, with 5 bases of the junction left unmatched. Germline CDR1 LGHDT, CDR2 YNNKEL (reference sequence). This CDR3 is CASSQSSGGDHTQYF. CDR3 bases: TGTGCCAGCAGCCAGTCTAGCGGGGGGGACCATACGCAGTATTTT.

This clonotype occurred a few times. The chain is built from TRBV6-1 and TRBJ2-4; possible D gene TRBD2, 6 bases. This CDR3 region has 18 residues. V dropped 4 bases and J dropped 0 bases, with 19 bases sitting between them. Germline assignment: CDR1 MNHNS and CDR2 SASEGT. The CDR3 spells CASSVNGGADLAKNIQYF. CDR3 bases: TGTGCCAGCAGTGTTAACGGGGGAGCGGACTTAGCCAAAAACATTCAGTACTTC.

This chain uses TRBV6-1 with TRBJ2-1; no definite D call. Looked up from germline, CDR1 is MNHNS and CDR2 is SASEGT. V lost 4 bases, J lost 6 bases, and 16 bases lay in between. This CDR3 has 15 amino acids. The CDR3 DNA is TGTGCCAGCAGTGGGACCTTAGATAGCCCCAATGAGCAGTTCTTC. Translation gives CASSGTLDSPNEQFF.